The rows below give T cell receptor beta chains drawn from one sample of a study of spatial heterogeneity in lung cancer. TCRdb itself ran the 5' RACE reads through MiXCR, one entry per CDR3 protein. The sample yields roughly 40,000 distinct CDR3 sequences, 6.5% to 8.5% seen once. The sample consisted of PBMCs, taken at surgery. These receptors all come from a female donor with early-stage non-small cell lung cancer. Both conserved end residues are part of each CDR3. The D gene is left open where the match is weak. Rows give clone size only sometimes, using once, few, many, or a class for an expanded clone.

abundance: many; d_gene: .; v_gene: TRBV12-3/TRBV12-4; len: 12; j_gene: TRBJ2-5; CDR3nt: TGTGCCAGCAGTTTCGGGGAAGAGACCCAGTACTTC; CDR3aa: CASSFGEETQYF
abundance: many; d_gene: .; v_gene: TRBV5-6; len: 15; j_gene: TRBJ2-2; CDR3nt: TGTGCCAGCAGCAGACTAGAATCGAACACCGGGGAGCTGTTTTTT; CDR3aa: CASSRLESNTGELFF
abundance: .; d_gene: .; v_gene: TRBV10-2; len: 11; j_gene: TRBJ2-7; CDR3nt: TGCGCCTCCCAAGGAGGAATCGAGCAGTACTTC; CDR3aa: CASQGGIEQYF
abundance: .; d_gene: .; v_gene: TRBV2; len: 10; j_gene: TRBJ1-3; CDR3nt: TGTGCCAGCAGTGGGATTGCCACTCACTTT; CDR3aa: CASSGIATHF
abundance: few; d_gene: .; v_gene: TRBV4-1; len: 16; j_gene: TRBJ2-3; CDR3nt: TGCGCCAGCAGCCAAGATCGGGGAGTCAGCACAGATACGCAGTATTTT; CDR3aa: CASSQDRGVSTDTQYF
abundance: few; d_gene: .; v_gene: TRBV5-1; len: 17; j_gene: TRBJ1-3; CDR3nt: TGCGCCAGCAGCTTGGTCAGCCTGGGACAAGCTGGAAACACCATATATTTT; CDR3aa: CASSLVSLGQAGNTIYF
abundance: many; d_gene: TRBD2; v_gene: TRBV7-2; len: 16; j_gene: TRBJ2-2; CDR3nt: TGTGCCAGCAGCTTAAGGCTAGCGGGGAGCACCGGGGAGCTGTTTTTT; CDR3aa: CASSLRLAGSTGELFF
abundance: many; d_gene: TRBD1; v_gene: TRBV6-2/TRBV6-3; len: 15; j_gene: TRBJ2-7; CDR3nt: TGTGCCAGCAGACCGGTGGGACAGGGCTCCTACGAGCAGTACTTC; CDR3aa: CASRPVGQGSYEQYF
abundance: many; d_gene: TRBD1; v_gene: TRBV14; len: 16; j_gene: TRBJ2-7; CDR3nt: TGTGCCAGCAGCCAACCTCCCGGGACAGGGAACTACGAGCAGTACTTC; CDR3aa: CASSQPPGTGNYEQYF
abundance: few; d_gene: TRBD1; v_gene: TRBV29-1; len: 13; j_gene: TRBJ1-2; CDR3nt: TGCAGCGTGATGTCGGACAGGACCAATGGCTACACCTTC; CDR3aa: CSVMSDRTNGYTF
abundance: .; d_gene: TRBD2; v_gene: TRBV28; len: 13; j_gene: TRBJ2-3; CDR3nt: TGTGCCAGCAGAGAAGGGAGGGCAGATACGCAGTATTTT; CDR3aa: CASREGRADTQYF
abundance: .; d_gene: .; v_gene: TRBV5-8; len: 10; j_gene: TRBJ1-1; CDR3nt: TGTGCCAGCGGCTCATTGGGAGCTTTCTTT; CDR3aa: CASGSLGAFF
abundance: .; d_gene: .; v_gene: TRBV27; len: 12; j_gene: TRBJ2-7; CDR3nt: TGTGCCAGCAGTTCCGGGCACTACGAGCAGTACTTC; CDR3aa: CASSSGHYEQYF
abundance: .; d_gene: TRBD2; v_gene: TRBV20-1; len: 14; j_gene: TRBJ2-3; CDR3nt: TGCAGTGCTAAGGGACTAGCGGGAAGAGATACGCAGTATTTT; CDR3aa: CSAKGLAGRDTQYF
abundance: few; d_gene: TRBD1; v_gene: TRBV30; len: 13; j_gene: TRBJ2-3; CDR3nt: TGTGCCTGGAGTGGGACAGGGGCGGATACGCAGTATTTT; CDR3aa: CAWSGTGADTQYF
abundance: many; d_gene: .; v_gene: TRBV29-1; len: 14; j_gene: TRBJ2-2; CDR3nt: TGCAGCGTTGAGCCTCAGGGATACACCGGGGAGCTGTTTTTT; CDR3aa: CSVEPQGYTGELFF
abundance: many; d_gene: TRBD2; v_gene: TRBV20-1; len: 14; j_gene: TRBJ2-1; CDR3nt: TGCAGTGCTACCTTTGGGGAGGGTTACAATGAGCAGTTCTTC; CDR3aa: CSATFGEGYNEQFF
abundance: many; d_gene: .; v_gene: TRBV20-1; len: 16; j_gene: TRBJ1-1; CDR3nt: TGCAGTGCTAGAGTACGAGGGGAGGGGATGAACACTGAAGCTTTCTTT; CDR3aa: CSARVRGEGMNTEAFF
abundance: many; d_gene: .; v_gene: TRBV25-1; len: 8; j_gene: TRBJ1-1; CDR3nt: TGTGCCAGCAGGGGACGGTGGTTT; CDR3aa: CASRGRWF
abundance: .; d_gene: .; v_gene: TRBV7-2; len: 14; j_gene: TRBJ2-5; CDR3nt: TGTGCCAGCAGCCCATCGCGCCTTCAAGAGACCCAGTACTTC; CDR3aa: CASSPSRLQETQYF
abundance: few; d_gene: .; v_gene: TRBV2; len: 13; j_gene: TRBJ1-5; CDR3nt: TGTGCCAGCGCGGGAGGGGTCGGTCAGCCCCAGCATTTT; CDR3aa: CASAGGVGQPQHF
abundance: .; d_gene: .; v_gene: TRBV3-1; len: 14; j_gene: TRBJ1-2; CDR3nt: TGTGCCAGCAGCCAAGAGGCAGGGCTGTGGGGCTACACCTTC; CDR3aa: CASSQEAGLWGYTF
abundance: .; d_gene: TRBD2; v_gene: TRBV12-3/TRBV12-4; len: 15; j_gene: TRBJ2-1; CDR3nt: TGTGCCAGCAGTTTTACTAGCGGGACCTACAATGAGCAGTTCTTC; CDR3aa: CASSFTSGTYNEQFF
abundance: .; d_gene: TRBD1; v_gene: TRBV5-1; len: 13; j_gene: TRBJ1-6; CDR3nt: TGCGCCAGCAGCTTGGAACAGGGGAAGCCCCTCCACTTT; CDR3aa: CASSLEQGKPLHF